This T cell receptor (beta chain) was sequenced for a study of low-dose radiotherapy and immunotherapy resistance in tumors. Background on the study: Administration of intravenous cyclophosphamide at 200 mg/m2 took place every two weeks, one day before radiation and immunotherapy.

Many counts were recorded for this clonotype. Priming of first-strand cDNA relied on TRAV- and TRBV-specific primers (covering alpha and beta chains). Using a constant-region primer together with a V-primer adapter, TCRs were subjected to roughly 20 PCR cycles of amplification. With in vitro transcription, the isolated mRNA was amplified. TCRdb itself ran the reads through MiXCR, one entry per CDR3 protein. The sample holds approximately 89,000 distinct CDR3 sequences; 15% to 20% are singletons and the top ten take 5% to 6.5%. This CDR3 comprises 12 residues. The V gene's germline CDR1 is PRHDT and CDR2 FYEKMQ (reference sequence). V was trimmed by 4 bases and J by 9 bases, leaving 10 bases between them. The time point is: before trial treatment. In the RACIN dose-escalation trial, donors got nivolumab plus ipilimumab with aspirin, cyclophosphamide and radiotherapy. Advanced solid tumors lacking tumor-infiltrating lymphocytes characterized eligible patients.

The sequences come from PBMCs, collected before treatment. The V and J genes are TRBV13 and TRBJ2-1, with a possible D match to TRBD2 (6 bases). The sequence came from a male donor with prostate cancer. CDR3 nucleotides: TGTGCCAGCAGCTCCGGACTATTTGAGCAGTTCTTC. The encoded protein is CASSSGLFEQFF. The variable domain in full, with the rest retrieved from reference TRBV13 and TRBJ2-1, is AAGVIQSPRHLIKEKRETATLKCYPIPRHDTVYWYQQGPGQDPQFLISFYEKMQSDKGSIPDRFSAQQFSDYHSELNMSSLELGDSALYFCASSSGLFEQFFGPGTRLTVL.